These 21 T cell receptor beta chains came from one sample sequenced in a study. TCRdb redid the calling of the 5' RACE reads with MiXCR, one entry per CDR3 protein. The table lists roughly 45,000 distinct CDR3 sequences, about 30% of them singletons. The sample consisted of tumor-infiltrating memory CD4+ T cells sorted from the breast tumor. Subset of the sample: memory CD4+ T cells, CD4+CD45RO+CD25-. All receptors come from a female donor with breast cancer.

The chain links TRBV20-1 to TRBJ2-7; weak D call: TRBD1 (5 bases). V gave up 6 bases and J gave up 0 bases, with 18 bases separating them. CDR1 is DFQATT and CDR2 is SNEGSKA in the germline V gene (reference sequence). This CDR3 is built from 15 residues. The DNA for the CDR3 is TGCAGTGCAGAGAGCGCCGACAGCAGCTCCTACGAGCAGTACTTC. It translates to CSAESADSSSYEQYF.

This clonotype was observed at least ten times. The J gene is TRBJ2-5, the V gene TRBV20-1; 7 nucleotides line up with TRBD1. The length of the CDR3 is 16 residues. Per the germline V gene, CDR1 is DFQATT and CDR2 is SNEGSKA (reference sequence). V lost 1 base, J lost 7 bases, and 15 bases stayed unmatched. The CDR3: CSARGTAATGFGTQYF. DNA for the CDR3: TGCAGTGCTAGAGGGACCGCGGCGACAGGGTTCGGGACCCAGTACTTC.

The chain has TRBV5-1 and TRBJ2-7, with 7 bases that match TRBD1. V trimming: 7 bases; J trimming: 3 bases; junction bases outside the gene matches: 10. The CDR3 totals 14 residues. Germline-derived CDR1 and CDR2 are SGHRS and YFSETQ. CDR3 DNA sequence: TGCGCCAGCTCCGAGCAGGGGGAAGGCTACGAGCAGTACTTC. Protein: CASSEQGEGYEQYF.

In its sample, this clonotype was seen a few times. The chain is built from TRBV11-3 and TRBJ2-1; D is undetermined. From germline, CDR1 is SGHNT and CDR2 YENEEA. This CDR3 is built from 13 residues. V was cut by 5 bases and J by 6 bases, with 11 bases left in between. CDR3 DNA: TGTGCCAGCAGCGGAATTTCAGGCAATGAGCAGTTCTTC. Its translation is CASSGISGNEQFF.

J is TRBJ2-7 and V is TRBV28; possible D gene TRBD1, 5 bases. Germline values: CDR1 MDHEN, CDR2 SYDVKM. Trimming stripped 7 bases from V and 0 bases from J, with 13 bases between. The CDR3 runs to 14 residues. Here the CDR3 DNA reads TGTGCCAGCAAACGACAGCCGAGCTCCTACGAGCAGTACTTC. Translated, it gives CASKRQPSSYEQYF. Together with reference TRBV28 and TRBJ2-7, the CDR3 gives the full variable domain: DVKVTQSSRYLVKRTGEKVFLECVQDMDHENMFWYRQDPGLGLRLIYFSYDVKMKEKGDIPEGYSVSREKKERFSLILESASTNQTSMYLCASKRQPSSYEQYFGPGTRLTVT.

Notes on this clonotype: A read error may explain this, as a much larger clone is one base away. The rearrangement links TRBV6-5 to TRBJ1-1, with D hard to call. The CDR3 is 13 amino acids. Between the trimmed V and J ends, which lost 6 bases and 5 bases, there was a span of 13 bases. Germline CDR1 reads MNHEY; CDR2 reads SVGAGI. As DNA, the CDR3 is TGTGCCAGCAGGACACTTTCGGGAACTGAAGCTTTCTTT. This translates into CASRTLSGTEAFF.

The chain recombines TRBV27 with TRBJ2-3; 9 bases are shared with TRBD2. Trimming took 1 base from V and 6 from J; bases not matched to a gene: 5. The V gene's germline CDR1 is MNHEY and CDR2 SMNVEV (reference sequence). The CDR3 covers 15 residues. CDR3 coding DNA: TGTGCCAGCAGTTTATTGGGACTAGCTGGGGATACGCAGTATTTT. Translation gives CASSLLGLAGDTQYF.

The table lists this clonotype with many counts. The V call is TRBV7-7, the J call TRBJ2-2, with D tentatively TRBD2 (5 bases). CDR1 SSHAT and CDR2 FNYEAQ come from the germline V gene (reference sequence). CDR3 length: 15 residues. Trimming removed 2 bases at V and 4 bases at J, with 11 bases between. The CDR3 DNA is TGTGCCAGCAGCTTAAGCCGGGAAGGCACCGGGGAGCTGTTTTTT. Its translation: CASSLSREGTGELFF.

The chain uses TRBV12-3 or TRBV12-4 and TRBJ2-3; D is unresolved. The ends were cut back, 5 bases at V and 2 bases at J, with 2 bases in the middle. This CDR3 has 11 amino acids. This chain's CDR3 is CASSNTDTQYF. In DNA, the CDR3 is TGTGCCAGCAGTAACACAGATACGCAGTATTTT.

The CDR3 here is CAWSPLAGLETQYF. DNA of the CDR3: TGTGCCTGGAGTCCTTTAGCGGGACTGGAGACCCAGTACTTC. The genes are TRBV30 and TRBJ2-5, with TRBD2 matching 8 bases. V was pared by 2 bases and J by 5 bases, with 7 bases of the junction left unmatched. This CDR3 has 14 amino acids. Per germline, CDR1 GTSNPN and CDR2 SVGIG (reference sequence).

The chain carries TRBV9 and TRBJ2-7, with D possibly called TRBD1 or TRBD2 (5 bases each). There are 15 residues in the CDR3. In germline, CDR1 is SGDLS, CDR2 YYNGEE. V lost 4 bases, J lost 0 bases, and 14 bases lay in between. Here the CDR3 reads CASSPGTASSYEQYF. The CDR3, as DNA: TGTGCCAGCAGCCCCGGGACCGCGAGCTCCTACGAGCAGTACTTC.

This rearrangement joins TRBV10-3 to TRBJ2-7; 10 bases align to TRBD1. V lost 10 bases, J lost 5 bases, and 5 bases stayed unmatched. This CDR3 spans 12 amino acids. In germline, CDR1 is ENHRY, CDR2 SYGVKD. The CDR3 is CASRDRGNEQYF. The CDR3 bases are TGTGCCAGCCGGGACAGGGGAAACGAGCAGTACTTC.

Note on this clonotype: Given a much more abundant clone one base away, this may be a read error. The chain joins TRBV29-1 to TRBJ2-7; D call uncertain. Germline lookup yields CDR1 SQVTM and CDR2 ANQGSEA. This CDR3 spans 10 amino acids. The CDR3 DNA reads TGCAGCGTTGTCGTTGGCGAGCGGTACTTC. This translates into CSVVVGERYF.

This clonotype appeared many times. This chain links TRBV9 with TRBJ2-3; no clear D gene. V was shortened by 1 base and J by 0 bases, with 3 bases between the two germline ends. The CDR3 has 13 amino acids. Germline V gene sequence: CDR1 SGDLS, CDR2 YYNGEE. CDR3 loop: CASSVISTDTQYF. In nucleotides, the CDR3 is TGTGCCAGCAGCGTAATCAGCACAGATACGCAGTATTTT.

The V gene is TRBV5-1, the J gene TRBJ2-1; 10 bases line up with TRBD2. Trimming at V came to 4 bases and at J to 9 bases, leaving 10 bases not matched to a gene. The germline CDR1 and CDR2 sequences are SGHRS and YFSETQ. The CDR3 loop spans 15 amino acids. The CDR3 loop reads CASSLPGTSVGEQFF. The CDR3 DNA reads TGCGCCAGCAGCCTACCTGGGACTAGCGTCGGTGAGCAGTTCTTC.

This clonotype occurred a few times. The chain has TRBV6-5 and TRBJ1-2, with 8 bases lining up with TRBD1. The CDR3 runs to 16 residues. V gave up 5 bases and J gave up 4 bases; unmatched junction bases: 12. Germline V gene lookup returns CDR1 MNHEY and CDR2 SVGAGI. Here the CDR3 DNA reads TGTGCCAGCAGTACCGGGGGAACAGGGGGAGTCTATGGCTACACCTTC. This sequence encodes CASSTGGTGGVYGYTF.

This clonotype was detected ten times or more. This sequence joins TRBV20-1 and TRBJ1-2, with a tentative D call TRBD1 (5 bases). The germline V gene has CDR1 DFQATT and CDR2 SNEGSKA (reference sequence). V lost 0 bases and J lost 4, with 9 bases in between. This CDR3 has 13 amino acids. CDR3 region: CSARDPGTYGYTF. CDR3 nucleotide sequence: TGCAGTGCTAGAGATCCGGGGACCTATGGCTACACCTTC.

This clonotype is medium-sized. The genes are TRBV28 and TRBJ2-2; D call uncertain. The CDR3 has 16 amino acids. Looked up from germline, CDR1 is MDHEN and CDR2 is SYDVKM. Trimming cost V 6 bases and J 0 bases, with 14 bases left between them. CDR3 residues: CASSSPDLANTGELFF. The CDR3 nucleotides read TGTGCCAGCAGCTCCCCCGACCTCGCGAACACCGGGGAGCTGTTTTTT.

Comments on this clonotype: One end of the junction varies from germline; a read error may be responsible. This chain links TRBV3-1 with TRBJ1-1; weak D call: TRBD1 (6 bases). Germline assignment: CDR1 LGHDT and CDR2 YNNKEL (reference sequence). The CDR3 has 14 amino acids. Here the CDR3 DNA reads TGTGCCAGCAAAGCGTTACAGGGAGGAACTGACGCTTTCTTT. It is translated as CASKALQGGTDAFF.

This chain connects TRBV4-1 to TRBJ2-7; TRBD1 might be the D (6 bases). Germline V lookup: CDR1 MGHRA, CDR2 YSYEKL. This CDR3 has 15 amino acids. Between the trimmed V and J ends, which lost 4 bases and 3 bases, there was a span of 16 bases. CDR3 nucleotides: TGCGCCAGCAGCCCTCGGGGACATCCGAACTACGAGCAGTACTTC. Translating it yields CASSPRGHPNYEQYF.

The chain carries TRBV6-1 and TRBJ1-2, with D unresolved. CDR1 MNHNS and CDR2 SASEGT come from the germline V gene. The CDR3 extends over 15 amino acids. Trimming pared 7 bases from V and 2 bases from J, leaving 17 bases between. As DNA, the CDR3 is TGTGCCAGCACCGGAAGGGAGGGTCGGAACTATGGCTACACCTTC. This encodes CASTGREGRNYGYTF.